A selection of T cell receptor beta chains follows, all from one sample in a study of shared clonotypes between healthy human individuals. The repertoire was sequenced with immunoSEQ multiplex PCR; TCRdb's copy has only in-frame clones and lacks some. The sample holds 2 million to 2.5 million clones, approximately 95% seen once. Sequenced: naive CD4+ T cells from PBMCs. These receptor sequences come from a man between 18 and 35 years old in good health. Some clones in this sample may be carry-over from other donors' samples. Both conserved end residues are part of each CDR3. Each record gives: D gene, J gene, clone size, V gene, CDR3 length, CDR3 protein, CDR3 DNA. The D gene is left open where the match is weak. Size values are once, few and many counts, or a class for expanded clones, and some rows have none.

.	TRBJ2-3	.	TRBV29-1	15	CSVEGTQWGTDTQYF	TGCAGCGTTGAAGGCACACAGTGGGGGACAGATACGCAGTATTTT
.	TRBJ2-5	.	TRBV7-8	10	CASSLVGTDF	TGTGCCAGCAGCTTAGTAGGCACTGACTTC
TRBD1	TRBJ1-2	.	TRBV5-1	18	CASSLGQGALSANYGYTF	TGCGCCAGCAGCTTAGGACAGGGGGCTCTTTCCGCTAACTATGGCTACACCTTC
TRBD2	TRBJ2-7	.	TRBV18	15	CASSRAGGGSYEQYF	TGTGCCAGCTCCCGAGCGGGAGGAGGATCCTACGAGCAGTACTTC
.	TRBJ2-7	once	TRBV28	13	CASSLSFNLEQYF	TGTGCCAGCAGTTTATCGTTTAACCTCGAGCAGTACTTC
TRBD2	TRBJ2-3	.	TRBV11-3	15	CASSNPGLGSDTQYF	TGTGCCAGCAGCAATCCGGGACTAGGTTCAGATACGCAGTATTTT
.	TRBJ1-3	.	TRBV5-1	14	CASSEGPGGNTIYF	TGCGCCAGCAGCGAGGGCCCGGGTGGAAACACCATATATTTT
.	TRBJ2-5	.	TRBV18	16	CASSPRGPQGSETQYF	TGTGCCAGCTCACCAAGGGGACCACAGGGATCAGAGACCCAGTACTTC
.	TRBJ1-3	.	TRBV30	14	CARTQGNSGNTIYF	TGTGCCCGGACACAGGGTAACTCTGGAAACACCATATATTTT
.	TRBJ1-5	.	TRBV19	14	CASSNRESNQPQHF	TGTGCCAGTAGTAACAGGGAAAGCAATCAGCCCCAGCATTTT
.	TRBJ2-7	once	TRBV7-9	14	CASSLDSSVYEQYF	TGTGCCAGCAGCTTAGACTCCAGTGTCTACGAGCAGTACTTC
.	TRBJ1-1	.	TRBV2	13	CASSEDMNTEAFF	TGTGCCAGCAGTGAGGACATGAACACTGAAGCTTTCTTT
TRBD1	TRBJ1-1	.	TRBV6-6	15	CASSSLQGGNTEAFF	TGTGCCAGCAGTTCTTTACAGGGGGGGAACACTGAAGCTTTCTTT
.	TRBJ2-1	.	TRBV5-4	13	CASSLTVYNEQFF	TGTGCCAGCAGCTTGACCGTTTACAATGAGCAGTTCTTC
TRBD1	TRBJ2-3	.	TRBV5-6	16	CASSLAGDRFGDTQYF	TGTGCCAGCAGCCTCGCTGGGGACAGGTTTGGAGATACGCAGTATTTT
TRBD2	TRBJ2-7	.	TRBV18	14	CASSPGLVSYEQYF	TGTGCCAGCTCACCAGGACTAGTCTCCTACGAGCAGTACTTC
TRBD1	TRBJ2-1	.	TRBV6-6	16	CASSSLQGDSYNEQFF	TGTGCCAGCAGTTCATTACAGGGGGACTCCTACAATGAGCAGTTCTTC
.	TRBJ1-3	.	TRBV28	16	CASRVTGWDSGNTIYF	TGTGCCAGCAGGGTAACCGGGTGGGACTCTGGAAACACCATATATTTT
.	TRBJ2-5	.	TRBV6-5	14	CASSYNREGETQYF	TGTGCCAGCAGTTACAACAGGGAGGGAGAGACCCAGTACTTC
.	TRBJ1-2	.	TRBV20-1	9	CSASRGYTF	TGCAGTGCTAGTCGTGGCTACACCTTC
TRBD1	TRBJ2-1	.	TRBV28	14	CASSQGQGAGEQFF	TGTGCCAGCAGTCAAGGACAGGGGGCAGGAGAGCAGTTCTTC
.	TRBJ2-7	.	TRBV7-2	15	CASSQRVGLNYEQYF	TGTGCCAGCAGCCAGAGGGTAGGACTAAACTACGAGCAGTACTTC
.	TRBJ1-2	.	TRBV6-1	15	CASSPRPARSYGYTF	TGTGCCAGCAGTCCCCGCCCGGCCAGGAGCTATGGCTACACCTTC
.	TRBJ2-2	.	TRBV5-1	13	CASSLEPNGELFF	TGCGCCAGCAGCTTGGAACCAAACGGGGAGCTGTTTTTT
.	TRBJ2-5	.	TRBV11-2	14	CASSFNPGQETQYF	TGTGCCAGCAGCTTTAATCCGGGACAAGAGACCCAGTACTTC
.	TRBJ2-7	.	TRBV5-6	14	CASSSQTDSYEQYF	TGTGCCAGCAGCTCCCAGACCGACAGTTACGAGCAGTACTTC
TRBD1	TRBJ2-7	.	TRBV6-5	14	CASSGRDRVYEQYF	TGTGCCAGCAGTGGACGGGACAGGGTCTACGAGCAGTACTTC
TRBD1	TRBJ1-6	.	TRBV6-5	12	CASSQQGGPLHF	TGTGCCAGCAGTCAACAGGGGGGACCCCTCCACTTT
.	TRBJ2-7	.	TRBV27	15	CASTPRRGRRHEQYF	TGTGCCAGCACCCCGCGCCGGGGGAGACGCCACGAGCAGTACTTC
TRBD2	TRBJ2-3	.	TRBV4-1	14	CASSLGGYTDTQYF	TGCGCCAGCAGCCTGGGGGGGTACACAGATACGCAGTATTTT
.	TRBJ2-5	.	TRBV6-5	14	CASRTGPVEETQYF	TGTGCCAGCAGAACGGGACCCGTTGAGGAGACCCAGTACTTC
.	TRBJ1-1	.	TRBV27	15	CASSPRTALLAEAFF	TGTGCCAGCAGTCCCCGGACAGCCCTGTTAGCTGAAGCTTTCTTT
TRBD1	TRBJ1-1	.	TRBV9	16	CASSGGQAHLNTEAFF	TGTGCCAGCAGCGGGGGACAGGCCCACTTGAACACTGAAGCTTTCTTT
TRBD2	TRBJ2-2	.	TRBV7-2	16	CASSLEASGRTGELFF	TGTGCCAGCAGCTTAGAGGCTAGCGGGAGAACCGGGGAGCTGTTTTTT
.	TRBJ1-1	.	TRBV9	14	CASSARARNTEAFF	TGTGCCAGCAGCGCCCGAGCCAGGAACACTGAAGCTTTCTTT
TRBD2	TRBJ2-1	.	TRBV5-1	15	CASSLSSGSFNEQFF	TGCGCCAGCAGCCTTTCTAGCGGGAGCTTTAATGAGCAGTTCTTC
TRBD2	TRBJ2-7	.	TRBV15	16	CATSRVGLARSYEQYF	TGTGCCACCAGCAGAGTAGGACTAGCGCGTAGCTACGAGCAGTACTTC
.	TRBJ2-2	.	TRBV5-4	15	CASSRRGQATGELFF	TGTGCCAGCAGCCGTAGGGGACAAGCTACCGGGGAGCTGTTTTTT
TRBD1	TRBJ1-4	.	TRBV5-1	16	CASSLVPQGVKEELFF	TGCGCCAGCAGCTTGGTTCCCCAGGGGGTGAAGGAAGAACTGTTTTTT
TRBD1	TRBJ1-1	.	TRBV10-3	15	CAISGPGQGETEAFF	TGTGCCATCAGTGGGCCAGGACAGGGAGAAACTGAAGCTTTCTTT
TRBD2	TRBJ2-5	.	TRBV7-3	20	CASSLGPGRGTSGSQETQYF	TGTGCCAGCAGCTTAGGTCCAGGCAGGGGGACTAGCGGGAGTCAGGAGACCCAGTACTTC
TRBD2	TRBJ2-7	once	TRBV5-1	14	CASQDPGLAAEQYF	TGCGCCAGCCAGGATCCGGGACTAGCAGCCGAGCAGTACTTC
TRBD2	TRBJ2-2	.	TRBV9	20	CASSVVPAGPQKAYTGELFF	TGTGCCAGCAGCGTAGTCCCAGCGGGACCGCAAAAGGCCTACACCGGGGAGCTGTTTTTT
.	TRBJ2-3	.	TRBV11-3	14	CASSLGQGSDTQYF	TGTGCCAGCAGCTTAGGCCAGGGATCAGATACGCAGTATTTT
.	TRBJ2-3	.	TRBV18	13	CASSSVAQDTQYF	TGTGCCAGCTCCTCCGTGGCACAAGATACGCAGTATTTT
.	TRBJ2-3	.	TRBV5-4	17	CASSSDPRGVSTDTQYF	TGTGCCAGCAGCTCCGATCCCCGCGGGGTAAGCACAGATACGCAGTATTTT
.	TRBJ2-3	.	TRBV5-1	15	CASSLREWVTDTQYF	TGCGCCAGCAGCTTACGAGAATGGGTAACAGATACGCAGTATTTT
.	TRBJ1-1	.	TRBV27	14	CASSFLGEITEAFF	TGTGCCAGCAGTTTTTTAGGGGAGATAACTGAAGCTTTCTTT
.	TRBJ2-1	.	TRBV7-3	19	CASSLTGGRGDRHYNEQFF	TGTGCCAGCAGCTTAACAGGAGGCCGCGGAGACAGGCACTACAATGAGCAGTTCTTC
TRBD2	TRBJ2-7	.	TRBV10-3	18	CAISLGLAGSKGLYEQYF	TGTGCCATCAGCCTGGGACTAGCGGGATCGAAAGGGCTCTACGAGCAGTACTTC
TRBD1	TRBJ1-2	.	TRBV28	16	CASSSHGDRGQGGYTF	TGTGCCAGCAGTTCCCACGGGGACAGGGGGCAAGGTGGCTACACCTTC
TRBD1	TRBJ1-4	.	TRBV19	16	CASSPDRGILNEKLFF	TGTGCCAGTAGCCCAGACAGGGGGATTCTTAATGAAAAACTGTTTTTT
TRBD1	TRBJ1-2	once	TRBV28	14	CASSSWTGYYGYTF	TGTGCCAGCAGTTCCTGGACAGGGTACTATGGCTACACCTTC
.	TRBJ1-1	.	TRBV25-1	13	CASSEWDTGEAFF	TGTGCCAGCAGTGAATGGGACACCGGCGAAGCTTTCTTT
.	TRBJ2-7	.	TRBV28	12	CASSPGVDEQYF	TGTGCCAGCAGTCCCGGAGTGGACGAGCAGTACTTC
.	TRBJ1-1	.	TRBV5-1	14	CASRSVGRSLKAFF	TGCGCCAGCAGATCTGTCGGGCGGAGTCTGAAAGCTTTCTTT
.	TRBJ1-2	.	TRBV28	13	CASSSGGSYGYTF	TGTGCCAGCAGCTCGGGAGGAAGCTATGGCTACACCTTC
.	TRBJ2-3	.	TRBV25-1	17	CASSEFKQKGRADTQYF	TGTGCCAGCAGTGAATTTAAGCAAAAGGGACGGGCAGATACGCAGTATTTT
.	TRBJ2-1	.	TRBV5-1	13	CASRSEVYNEQFF	TGCGCCAGCAGGTCTGAGGTCTACAATGAGCAGTTCTTC